This is a list of T cell receptor beta chains from one sample in a study of graft-versus-host responses after intestinal transplantation. For these receptors, no antigen is known. Sequenced by immunoSEQ multiplex PCR; TCRdb stores in-frame clones only, minus some. The sample includes over 65,000 clones, approximately 90% of them seen just once. The specimen comprised unstimulated CD8+ T cells sorted from spleen or lymph node cells, sampled before transplant. These receptors were taken from a human donor who was the organ donor for an intestinal transplant. Each CDR3 is given with its conserved first and last residue. D genes are given only for firm matches. Where a row states a size, it is once, few, many or the class of an expanded clone; other rows omit it.

V: TRBV18
size: NA
D: TRBD2
J: TRBJ2-3
DNA: TGTGCCAGCTCACCCACTAGCGGGGTGGCAGATACGCAGTATTTT
CDR3: CASSPTSGVADTQYF

V: TRBV5-5
size: NA
D: NA
J: TRBJ1-2
DNA: TGTGCCAGCAGCTCGACACTTAACTATGGCTACACCTTC
CDR3: CASSSTLNYGYTF

V: TRBV10-2
size: NA
D: NA
J: TRBJ1-5
DNA: TGCGCCAGCAGTGAGTGGTATTATCGACAGCCCCAGCATTTT
CDR3: CASSEWYYRQPQHF

V: TRBV5-1
size: NA
D: NA
J: TRBJ2-7
DNA: TGCGCCAGCCAACGGGGGGCTGTAGACGAGCAGTACTTC
CDR3: CASQRGAVDEQYF

V: TRBV13
size: NA
D: NA
J: TRBJ1-3
DNA: TGTGCCAGCAGCTCAGACACGGGGTCCCGGGGAAACACCATATATTTT
CDR3: CASSSDTGSRGNTIYF

V: TRBV6-5
size: NA
D: NA
J: TRBJ2-1
DNA: TGTGCCAGCCTCCCGACTAGTCTGGTCAATGAGCAGTTCTTC
CDR3: CASLPTSLVNEQFF

V: TRBV11-2
size: NA
D: NA
J: TRBJ1-5
DNA: TGTGCCAGCAGCTTAGATCGGGTGGGACACTATAGCAATCAGCCCCAGCATTTT
CDR3: CASSLDRVGHYSNQPQHF

V: TRBV19
size: NA
D: NA
J: TRBJ1-6
DNA: TGTGCCAGTAGGGTCGGAGGGTGGATTTCACCCCTCCACTTT
CDR3: CASRVGGWISPLHF

V: TRBV6-5
size: NA
D: NA
J: TRBJ2-4
DNA: TGTGCCAGCAGCCCGACCGTAAGCGGAAACATTCAGTACTTC
CDR3: CASSPTVSGNIQYF

V: TRBV5-1
size: once
D: NA
J: TRBJ1-1
DNA: TGCGCCAGCAGCTTGGGAGTGGGGTGGACTGAAGCTTTCTTT
CDR3: CASSLGVGWTEAFF

V: TRBV27
size: NA
D: NA
J: TRBJ2-3
DNA: TGTGCCAGCAGTCCCGGACTGTACACAGATACGCAGTATTTT
CDR3: CASSPGLYTDTQYF

V: TRBV7-9
size: once
D: NA
J: TRBJ2-7
DNA: TGTGCCAGCAGCACCCTCCTCAACTACGAGCAGTACTTC
CDR3: CASSTLLNYEQYF

V: TRBV9
size: NA
D: TRBD1
J: TRBJ2-1
DNA: TGTGCCAGCAGCCCAGGGACAGCATACAATGAGCAGTTCTTC
CDR3: CASSPGTAYNEQFF

V: TRBV9
size: NA
D: NA
J: TRBJ2-7
DNA: TGTGCCAGCAGCGTAGTCGGGGGCAGTGGCGAGCAGTACTTC
CDR3: CASSVVGGSGEQYF

V: TRBV11-2
size: NA
D: NA
J: TRBJ2-5
DNA: TGTGCCAGCAGCTCCGTGGAGACCCAGTACTTC
CDR3: CASSSVETQYF